This section outlines one TCR beta chain sequence together with its context. Via MiXCR, TCRdb re-called the RACE reads, giving one row per CDR3 protein. This table holds over 50,000 distinct CDR3 sequences, roughly 9.6% found once. Documented time point: patch test 1, 2 weeks after DPC sensitization. Treatment indicated: therapeutic diphenylcyclopropenone sensitization with weekly scalp DPC. Extraction yielded total RNA from whole blood (unfractionated). Trimming left V 0 bases short and J 6 bases short, with 18 bases between. The CDR3 extends over 16 amino acids. Looked up from germline, CDR1 is SGHVS and CDR2 is FNYEAQ. The data were taken from a study of human T cells and chemical hapten exposure. The overall study: For the approximately 23-week duration of the study, patients were given weekly doses of diphenylcyclopropenone on the scalp. Diagnoses of alopecia areata, totalis or universalis occurred in mostly female patients. Small discrepancies in pooled library volume mainly accounted for the varying TCR yields per sample.

This receptor was obtained from a woman in her thirties or forties with alopecia areata. Some clones in this sample may be carry-over from other donors' samples. The V and J genes are TRBV7-6 and TRBJ2-7; a weak D match, TRBD1 (6 bases). This specimen was whole blood, taken in connection with sensitization to the hapten diphenylcyclopropenone (DPC). DNA for the CDR3: TGTGCCAGCAGCTTAGCTACTGTGGGGGCCCTCGCCGAGCAGTACTTC. Translation: CASSLATVGALAEQYF.